This T cell receptor (beta chain) is drawn from a study of T cell responses to AZD1222 COVID-19 vaccine. The CDR3 is 13 amino acids. V lost 7 bases and J lost 4, with 13 bases in between. The protocol was immunoSEQ multiplex PCR, while the TCRdb copy is restricted to in-frame clones and leaves out a portion. This table holds 130,000 or so clones, more than 85% found once. In regard to this clone: Its antigen is not known.

Study-wide results and limits: The study reported that nearly half of spike-specific TCRs target unmutated variant regions.

Source: peripheral blood, taken on day 0 of AZD1222 vaccination. The V gene is TRBV12-3 or TRBV12-4, the J gene TRBJ1-1, with D possibly being TRBD1 (6 bases). The sequence was obtained from an adult in good health. The CDR3: CASTQGLSTEAFF. The DNA for the CDR3 is TGTGCCAGCACCCAGGGGTTGAGCACTGAAGCTTTCTTT.